This TCR beta chain was profiled in a study of cytomegalovirus exposure and HLA in healthy donors. Germline V lookup: CDR1 LNHDA, CDR2 SQIVND (reference sequence). CDR3 length: 14 amino acids. V lost 3 bases and J lost 0, with 9 bases in between. The PCR had 60 Vbeta and 13 Jbeta primers. Authors' analysis steps: As a later analysis found, there were 60 million to 90 million unique TCR beta chains, of which roughly 11 million were shared. Only in-frame clones appear in the TCRdb table, and some are missing; sequencing was by immunoSEQ multiplex PCR. The V and J calls and clone size come from that table; D and trimming were worked out from the DNA. The profile covers about 130,000 clones, with 75% to 80% appearing a single time and roughly 4% taken by the ten largest.

The rearrangement uses TRBV19 and TRBJ2-7; possibly TRBD2 for D (5 bases). This TCR was recovered from a man between 40 and 49 years old in good health and CMV-seronegative. Material: PBMCs. Here the CDR3 DNA reads TGTGCCAGTAGTATGAGGGTCTTCTCCTACGAGCAGTACTTC. Translating it yields CASSMRVFSYEQYF.